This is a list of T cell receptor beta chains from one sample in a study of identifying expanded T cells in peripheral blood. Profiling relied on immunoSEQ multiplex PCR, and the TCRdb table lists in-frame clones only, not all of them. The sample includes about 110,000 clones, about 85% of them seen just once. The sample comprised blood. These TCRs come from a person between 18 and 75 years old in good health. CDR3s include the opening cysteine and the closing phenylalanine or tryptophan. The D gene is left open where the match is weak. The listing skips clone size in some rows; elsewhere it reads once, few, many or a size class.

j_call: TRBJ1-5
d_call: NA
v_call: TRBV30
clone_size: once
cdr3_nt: TGTGCCTGGAGTTTAGGGAAGGGCAATCAGCCCCAGCATTTT
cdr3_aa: CAWSLGKGNQPQHF

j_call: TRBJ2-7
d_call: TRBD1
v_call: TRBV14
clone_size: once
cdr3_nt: TGTGCCAGCAGCCAAGCGACAGGGGGTTTCCACGAGCAGTACTTC
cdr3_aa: CASSQATGGFHEQYF

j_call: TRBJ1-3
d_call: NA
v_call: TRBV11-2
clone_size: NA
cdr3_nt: TGTGCCAGCAGCCCCACGAGGGGAAACACCATATATTTT
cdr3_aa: CASSPTRGNTIYF

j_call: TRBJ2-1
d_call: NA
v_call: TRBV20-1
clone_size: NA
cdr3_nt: TGCAGTGCATATCTGGGGAATGAGCAGTTCTTC
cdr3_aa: CSAYLGNEQFF

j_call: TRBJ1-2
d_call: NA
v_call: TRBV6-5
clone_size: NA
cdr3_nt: TGTGCCAGCAGGCCGTCCGCTAACTATGGCTACACCTTC
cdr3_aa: CASRPSANYGYTF

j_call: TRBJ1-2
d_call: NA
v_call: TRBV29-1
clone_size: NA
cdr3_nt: TGCAGCGTTGAAGATTTTATAGGGAACGCTGGCTACACCTTC
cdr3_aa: CSVEDFIGNAGYTF

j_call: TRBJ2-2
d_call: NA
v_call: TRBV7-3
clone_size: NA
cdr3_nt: TGTGCCAGCAGCTCGGGGCCGGTACCCACCGGGGAGCTGTTTTTT
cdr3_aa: CASSSGPVPTGELFF

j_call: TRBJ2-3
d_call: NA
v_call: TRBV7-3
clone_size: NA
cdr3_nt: TGTGCCAGCAGCCCCGGATGGGGGGTAGATACGCAGTATTTT
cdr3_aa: CASSPGWGVDTQYF

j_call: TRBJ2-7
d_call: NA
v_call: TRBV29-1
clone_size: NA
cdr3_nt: TGCAGCGTTGAAGTGGGCCGGGGCTACGAGCAGTACTTC
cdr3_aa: CSVEVGRGYEQYF

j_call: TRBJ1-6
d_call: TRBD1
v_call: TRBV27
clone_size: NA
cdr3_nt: TGTGCCAGCAGTTTGGTGGGACAGGGGGTCGGTTCACCCCTCCACTTT
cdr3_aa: CASSLVGQGVGSPLHF

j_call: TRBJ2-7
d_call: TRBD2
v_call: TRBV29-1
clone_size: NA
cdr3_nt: TGCAGCGTTGTTTGGCGGACTAGCGGAGTTTACGAGCAGTACTTC
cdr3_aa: CSVVWRTSGVYEQYF

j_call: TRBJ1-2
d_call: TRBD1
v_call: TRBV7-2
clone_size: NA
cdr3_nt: TGTGCCAGCAGCTTAGTGACAGGGCCCTATGGCTACACCTTC
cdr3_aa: CASSLVTGPYGYTF

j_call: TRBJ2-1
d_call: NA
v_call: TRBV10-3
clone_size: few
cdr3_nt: TGTGCCACGGCAGCTAGGGGAGATATGAATGAGCAGTTCTTC
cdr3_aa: CATAARGDMNEQFF

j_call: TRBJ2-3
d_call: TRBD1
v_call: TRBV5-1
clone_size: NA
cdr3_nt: TGCGCCAGCAGCTGGCCGGGACAGGGTGAAGATACGCAGTATTTT
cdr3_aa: CASSWPGQGEDTQYF

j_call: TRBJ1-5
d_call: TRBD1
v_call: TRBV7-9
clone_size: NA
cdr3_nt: TGTGCCAGCAGTTCCCAGGGGGCGGAAGAGCAGCCCCAGCATTTT
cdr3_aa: CASSSQGAEEQPQHF

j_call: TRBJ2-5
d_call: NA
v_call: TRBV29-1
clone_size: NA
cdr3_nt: TGCAGCGTTGATCGGGGCAGGGAGACCCAGTACTTC
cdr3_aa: CSVDRGRETQYF

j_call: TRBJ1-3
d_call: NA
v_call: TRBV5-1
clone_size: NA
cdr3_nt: TGCGCCAGCAGTTCGAACGCAGGGGGAAACACCATATATTTT
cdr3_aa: CASSSNAGGNTIYF

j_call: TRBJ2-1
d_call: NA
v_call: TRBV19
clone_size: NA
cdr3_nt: TGTGCCAGTAGTATTCCCCTAAACAGGGAAGCCCGCAATGAGCAGTTCTTC
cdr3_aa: CASSIPLNREARNEQFF

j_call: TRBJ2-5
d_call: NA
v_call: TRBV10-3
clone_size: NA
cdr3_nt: TGTGCCATCAGTGATTTCCTAGCGGAGACCCAGTACTTC
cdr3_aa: CAISDFLAETQYF

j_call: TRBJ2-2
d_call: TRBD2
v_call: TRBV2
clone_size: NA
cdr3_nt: TGTGCCAGCAGGCAGCGGGCTAGCGGGAGTACCGGGGAGCTGTTTTTT
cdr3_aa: CASRQRASGSTGELFF

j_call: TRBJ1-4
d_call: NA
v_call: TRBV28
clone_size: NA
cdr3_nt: TGTGCCAGCACCTTGGGACGCTCGAAGGTCGAAAAACTGTTTTTT
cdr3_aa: CASTLGRSKVEKLFF

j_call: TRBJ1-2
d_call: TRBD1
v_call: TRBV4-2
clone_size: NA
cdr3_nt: TGTGCCAGCAGCCAAGATCAGGACAGGGAATATGGCTACACCTTC
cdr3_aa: CASSQDQDREYGYTF

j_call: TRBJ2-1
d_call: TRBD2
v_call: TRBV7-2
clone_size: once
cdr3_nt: TGTGCCAGCAGCTTACAAGGCGGGGGCTCCTACAATGAGCAGTTCTTC
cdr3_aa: CASSLQGGGSYNEQFF

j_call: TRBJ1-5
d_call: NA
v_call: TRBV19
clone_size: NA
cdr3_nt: TGTGCCAGTAGTATTGCGGCGTACGGTACACAGCCCCAGCATTTT
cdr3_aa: CASSIAAYGTQPQHF

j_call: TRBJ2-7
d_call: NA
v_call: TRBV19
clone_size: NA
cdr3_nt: TGTGCCAGTAGCTTCACCGGGACACACTACGAGCAGTACTTC
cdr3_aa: CASSFTGTHYEQYF

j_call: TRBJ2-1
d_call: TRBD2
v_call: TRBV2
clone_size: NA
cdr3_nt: TGTGCCAGCACTTCGGGACTACCCTACTCCTACAATGAGCAGTTCTTC
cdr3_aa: CASTSGLPYSYNEQFF

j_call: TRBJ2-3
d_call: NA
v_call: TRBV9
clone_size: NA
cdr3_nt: TGTGCCAGCAGCCCCCCACCAGATACGCAGTATTTT
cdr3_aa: CASSPPPDTQYF

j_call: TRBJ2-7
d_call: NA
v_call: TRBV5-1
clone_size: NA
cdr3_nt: TGCGCCAGCAGCTTGGATGGGGGCAGGGCCTACGAGCAGTACTTC
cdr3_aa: CASSLDGGRAYEQYF